This T cell receptor (beta chain) was recovered during a study of CXCR3-negative and CXCR3-positive naive CD8 T cells. General observations from the study: The study found comparably high diversity in both naive subsets and much lower diversity in memory CD8+ cells. Researchers reported similar TRBV-TRBJ usage in naive CXCR3-negative and CXCR3-positive cells, though memory differed. Researchers report that CXCR3-positive naive cells carry more hydrophobic TRB CDR3s than CXCR3-negative naive cells.

UMI-labeled 5' RACE TRB cDNA libraries were prepared from the cells. TCRdb derives one entry per CDR3 protein from the 5' RACE reads, leaving out DNA. The sample is made up of approximately 58,000 distinct CDR3 sequences, and the top ten hold approximately 0.43% of it. As to this clonotype: The antigen remains unidentified.

The length of the CDR3 is 15 residues. Germline lookup yields CDR1 LNHNV and CDR2 YYDKDF (reference sequence). This sequence was found in a human donor in good health. Some clones in this sample may be carry-over from other donors' samples. The gene calls are TRBV15 and TRBJ2-5; the D gene TCRdb calls, TRBD1, cannot be checked with no DNA. Sequences were obtained from naive CXCR3- CD8+ T cells from blood. Subset of the sample: CD45RO-CCR7+CD27+CD95- naive CD8+ T cells lacking CXCR3 (TNR3-). CDR3 protein: CATSRDGTLWETQYF.